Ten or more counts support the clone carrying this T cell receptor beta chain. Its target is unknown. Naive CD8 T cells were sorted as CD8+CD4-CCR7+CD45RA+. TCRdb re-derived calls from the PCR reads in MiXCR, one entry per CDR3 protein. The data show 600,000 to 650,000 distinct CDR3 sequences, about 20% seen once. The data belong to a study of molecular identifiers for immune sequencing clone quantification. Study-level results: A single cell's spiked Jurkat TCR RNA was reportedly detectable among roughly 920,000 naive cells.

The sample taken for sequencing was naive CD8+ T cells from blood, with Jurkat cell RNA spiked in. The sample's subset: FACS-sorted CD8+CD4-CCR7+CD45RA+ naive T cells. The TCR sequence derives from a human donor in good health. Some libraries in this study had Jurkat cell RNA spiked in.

The CDR3 protein is CSARATSGSTSTDTQYF. CDR3 bases: TGCAGTGCTAGAGCTACTAGCGGGAGTACCAGCACAGATACGCAGTATTTT. The J gene is TRBJ2-3, the V gene TRBV20-1, with 11 bases aligning to TRBD2. Germline CDR1 reads DFQATT; CDR2 reads SNEGSKA (reference sequence). The J segment lost 0 bases and the V segment lost 1 base, leaving 6 bases of the junction unmatched. CDR3 length equals 17 residues.